The entry below describes one T cell receptor (beta chain). Its specificity is unknown. The data were taken from a study of beta chain features in type 1 diabetes. In the study overall: Healthy donors and patients had similar age, gender and cell yields.

Study findings and constraints: The study found that naive, central memory and Treg TCRB repertoires appeared more similar in patients than in healthy donors. Shorter TCRB CDR3s, moderately but significantly so, were found in Type 1 diabetes patients in all four CD4+ subsets.

Donors contributed one heparinised blood draw apiece, averaging around 100 mL. Germline CDR1 DFQATT, CDR2 SNEGSKA (reference sequence). This CDR3 is 11 amino acids long. V dropped 3 bases and J dropped 7 bases, with 8 bases sitting between them. Expressed TCRB transcripts got sequenced, as all isolated RNA was reverse transcribed. Clones were read by immunoSEQ multiplex PCR, and TCRdb kept only the in-frame ones, dropping some. Here the sample spans some 700,000 clones, around 15% being singletons. What was sequenced was naive CD4+ T cells from blood. The origin of this receptor is a man in his late teens or twenties with type 1 diabetes. The genes are TRBV20-1 and TRBJ2-3; unclear D gene. The CDR3 DNA is TGCAGTGCTAGCTACTTGAATACGCAGTATTTT. Translation gives CSASYLNTQYF.